The entry below describes one T cell receptor beta chain. TCRdb re-called the reads with MiXCR, one entry per CDR3 protein. The sample records 150,000 to 200,000 distinct CDR3 sequences, around an eighth being singletons. Per germline, CDR1 GTSNPN and CDR2 SVGIG (reference sequence). V lost 0 bases to trimming and J lost 0 bases, with 12 bases between them. The CDR3 consists of 15 residues. This sample is drawn from a study of T cell repertoires in cytomegalovirus infection. Study background: Indications of both CMV infection and matching HLA type were provided by public TCR beta signatures.

What was sequenced was PBMCs. This TCR was recovered from a human donor in good health (CMV status not recorded). Some clones in this sample may be carry-over from other donors' samples. The chain carries TRBV30 and TRBJ2-7; tentative D call: TRBD2 (6 bases). The CDR3: CAWSVRTTNSYEQYF. The CDR3 DNA sequence: TGTGCCTGGAGTGTACGGACTACAAACTCCTACGAGCAGTACTTC.